This is a list of T cell receptor beta chains from one sample in a study of OX40 agonist ivuxolimab in advanced cancers. Clones were read by immunoSEQ multiplex PCR, and TCRdb kept only the in-frame ones, dropping some. The sample consists of roughly 80,000 clones, over 85% of them appearing once. The material was CD4+ or CD8+ T cells sorted from blood, obtained in a trial of the OX40 agonist ivuxolimab. The receptor source for this set is an adult with an advanced solid tumor such as melanoma, head and neck, liver or kidney cancer. CDR3s include the opening cysteine and the closing phenylalanine or tryptophan. A D gene is named only where the DNA matches it firmly. The listing skips clone size in some rows; elsewhere it reads once, few, many or a size class.

d_call j_call v_call clone_size cdr3_aa cdr3_nt
NA TRBJ2-1 TRBV5-1 NA CASSLDRANEQFF TGCGCCAGCAGCTTGGACAGGGCCAATGAGCAGTTCTTC
NA TRBJ2-3 TRBV11-3 NA CASSLDSQGTDTQYF TGTGCCAGCAGCTTAGATAGTCAGGGCACAGATACGCAGTATTTT
NA TRBJ2-1 TRBV7-2 NA CASSPSSYNEQFF TGTGCCAGCAGTCCTAGCTCCTACAATGAGCAGTTCTTC
NA TRBJ1-2 TRBV6-5 NA CASSIDGGKGYTF TGTGCCAGCAGTATTGATGGCGGGAAAGGCTACACCTTC
NA TRBJ2-7 TRBV23-1 once CASSQSRAGVAYEQYF TGCGCCAGCAGTCAATCGCGGGCAGGTGTCGCCTACGAGCAGTACTTC
TRBD2 TRBJ2-1 TRBV28 NA CASSRFLAGSDEQFF TGTGCCAGCAGTCGGTTTCTAGCGGGAAGCGATGAGCAGTTCTTC
NA TRBJ2-5 TRBV5-1 NA CASNPGADGETQYF TGCGCCAGCAATCCGGGGGCGGACGGGGAGACCCAGTACTTC
TRBD1 TRBJ1-6 TRBV10-3 NA CAITATTGSYNSPLHF TGTGCCATCACCGCGACGACAGGGTCCTATAATTCACCCCTCCACTTT
NA TRBJ1-2 TRBV5-1 NA CASSSLSNNYGYTF TGCGCCAGCAGCTCGTTGTCGAATAACTATGGCTACACCTTC
NA TRBJ1-5 TRBV6-1 NA CASSARGSDNQPQHF TGTGCCAGCAGTGCTCGGGGGTCGGACAATCAGCCCCAGCATTTT
NA TRBJ1-4 TRBV19 NA CASSRHGEGEKLFF TGTGCCAGTAGTCGGCATGGAGAGGGTGAAAAACTGTTTTTT